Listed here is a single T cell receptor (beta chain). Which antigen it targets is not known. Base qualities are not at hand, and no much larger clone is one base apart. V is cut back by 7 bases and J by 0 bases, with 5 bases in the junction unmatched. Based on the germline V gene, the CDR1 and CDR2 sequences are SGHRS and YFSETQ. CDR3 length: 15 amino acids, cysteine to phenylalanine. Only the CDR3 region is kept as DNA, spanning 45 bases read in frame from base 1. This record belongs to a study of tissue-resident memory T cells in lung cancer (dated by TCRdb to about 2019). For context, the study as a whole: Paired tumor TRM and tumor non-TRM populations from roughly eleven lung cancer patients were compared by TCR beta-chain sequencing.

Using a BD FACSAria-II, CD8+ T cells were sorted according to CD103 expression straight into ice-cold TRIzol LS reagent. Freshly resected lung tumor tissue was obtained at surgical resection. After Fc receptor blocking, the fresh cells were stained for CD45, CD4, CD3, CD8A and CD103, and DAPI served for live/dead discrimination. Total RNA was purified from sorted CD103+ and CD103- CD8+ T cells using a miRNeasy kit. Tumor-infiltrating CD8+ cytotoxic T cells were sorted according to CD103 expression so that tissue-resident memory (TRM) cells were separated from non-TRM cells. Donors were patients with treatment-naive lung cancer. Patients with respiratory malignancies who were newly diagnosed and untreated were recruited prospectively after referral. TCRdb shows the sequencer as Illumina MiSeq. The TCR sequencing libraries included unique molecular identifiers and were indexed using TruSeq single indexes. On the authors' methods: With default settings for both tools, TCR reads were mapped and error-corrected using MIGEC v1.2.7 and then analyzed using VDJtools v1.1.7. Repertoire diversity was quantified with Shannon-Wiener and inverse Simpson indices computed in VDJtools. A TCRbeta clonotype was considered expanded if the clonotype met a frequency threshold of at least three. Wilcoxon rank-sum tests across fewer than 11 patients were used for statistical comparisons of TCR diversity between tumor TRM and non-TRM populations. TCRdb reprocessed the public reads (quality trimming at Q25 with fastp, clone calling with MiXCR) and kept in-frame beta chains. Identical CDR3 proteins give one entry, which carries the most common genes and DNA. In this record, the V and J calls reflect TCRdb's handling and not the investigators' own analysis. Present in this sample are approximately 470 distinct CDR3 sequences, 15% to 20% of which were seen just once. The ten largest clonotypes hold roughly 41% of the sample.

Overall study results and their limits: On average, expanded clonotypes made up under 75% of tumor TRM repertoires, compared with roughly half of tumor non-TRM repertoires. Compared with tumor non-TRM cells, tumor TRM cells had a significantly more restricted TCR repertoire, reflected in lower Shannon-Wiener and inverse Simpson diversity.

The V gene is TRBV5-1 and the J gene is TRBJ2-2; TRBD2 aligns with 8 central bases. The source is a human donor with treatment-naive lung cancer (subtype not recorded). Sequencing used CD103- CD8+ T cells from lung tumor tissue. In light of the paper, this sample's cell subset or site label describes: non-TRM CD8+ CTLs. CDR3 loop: CASSTSATNTGELFF. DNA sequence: TGCGCCAGCTCGACTAGCGCAACGAACACCGGGGAGCTGTTTTTT.